This TCR beta chain was identified during a study of cytomegalovirus exposure and HLA in healthy donors. Broader study findings: In a later analysis, a missense DCLRE1C variant was linked to TCR beta V- and J-gene trimming.

Concerning this clone itself: Its matching antigen is unknown.

In the PCR, 60 Vbeta and 13 Jbeta primers were used. Profiled with immunoSEQ multiplex PCR; TCRdb holds only in-frame clones, not every one. The sample carries some 250,000 clones, 82% recorded once. The CDR3 runs 15 residues. CDR1 is SGHRS, CDR2 YFSETQ, per germline. With 2 bases removed from V and 3 bases from J, the gap between germline ends came to 13 bases. The sequenced material came from PBMCs. The sequence was collected from a woman in her 40s in good health and CMV-seropositive. The chain links TRBV5-1 to TRBJ2-3; TRBD2 is a possible D gene (7 bases). Here the CDR3 reads CASSLRGARTDTQYF. CDR3 sequence (DNA): TGCGCCAGCAGCTTACGGGGGGCTAGGACAGATACGCAGTATTTT.